These 30 T cell receptor beta chains were sequenced from one sample in a study of STAT5B mutations in CD4+ large granular lymphocyte leukemia. The assay was immunoSEQ multiplex PCR, and TCRdb's table has in-frame clones only and misses some. Of about 35,000 clones detected, 68% appear once; the ten largest clones hold 1.5% to 2%. Specimen: CD4+ T cells from blood buffy coats. Source of these receptors: a human donor in good health.

V and J are TRBV19 and TRBJ1-1; TRBD1 might be the D (5 bases). Trimming cost V 9 bases and J 2 bases, with 16 bases left between them. The germline gives CDR1 LNHDA, CDR2 SQIVND (reference sequence). CDR3 size: 14 residues. The CDR3 DNA sequence: TGTGCCAGCGTCCGAGACAGCTCAAACACTGAAGCTTTCTTT. It yields the protein CASVRDSSNTEAFF.

The chain carries TRBV2 and TRBJ2-5; maybe TRBD1 (5 bases). The CDR3 consists of 12 residues. Germline CDR1 and CDR2: SNHLY and FYNNEI. Trimming cost V 5 bases and J 3 bases, with 7 bases left between them. Written as DNA, the CDR3 is TGTGCCAGCAGTTCAGGGAAAGAGACCCAGTACTTC. It encodes CASSSGKETQYF.

The chain employs TRBV5-1 and TRBJ2-2, with D possibly being TRBD1 or TRBD2 (6 bases each). The CDR3 is made up of 16 amino acids. Between the trimmed V and J ends, which lost 5 bases and 0 bases, there was a span of 14 bases. The V gene's germline CDR1 is SGHRS and CDR2 YFSETQ. The CDR3 region has the DNA TGCGCCAGCAGGCTCGGGGGCCTTTCGAACACCGGGGAGCTGTTTTTT. Amino acids: CASRLGGLSNTGELFF.

About this clone itself: A single base separates this from a much larger clone, so it may be a read error. This chain links TRBV7-9 with TRBJ1-1, with D unresolved. The CDR3 covers 11 residues. Germline assignment: CDR1 SEHNR and CDR2 FQNEAQ (reference sequence). Trimming took off 3 bases at V and 1 base at J, with 0 bases between the two ends. In DNA form, the CDR3 reads TGTGCCAGCAGCTTGAACACTGAAGCTTTCTTT. It specifies CASSLNTEAFF.

The chain employs TRBV14 and TRBJ2-3, with D unclear. V was clipped by 1 base and J by 6 bases, with 11 bases between them. Germline V gene lookup returns CDR1 SGHDN and CDR2 FVKESK. The CDR3 extends over 14 amino acids. The CDR3 here is CASSQAGWADTQYF. In DNA, the CDR3 is TGTGCCAGCAGCCAAGCCGGGTGGGCGGATACGCAGTATTTT.

This chain connects TRBV9 to TRBJ2-5; 10 nucleotides agree with TRBD2. With V trimmed by 2 bases and J by 1 base, 5 bases remained unmatched. Germline V gives CDR1 SGDLS, CDR2 YYNGEE. The CDR3 runs 16 residues. CDR3: CASSVWASGGQETQYF. The CDR3, as DNA: TGTGCCAGCAGCGTCTGGGCTAGCGGGGGCCAAGAGACCCAGTACTTC.

The rearrangement joins TRBV4-3 to TRBJ1-2, with D perhaps TRBD1 (5 bases). The CDR3 spans 13 residues. V shed 3 bases and J shed 9 bases, with 14 bases lying between them. Germline CDR1 LGHNA, CDR2 YSLEER. CDR3 sequence reads: CASSHASGRSYTF. The CDR3 DNA reads as TGCGCCAGCAGCCACGCGTCGGGACGGAGCTACACCTTC.

The rearrangement uses TRBV7-3 and TRBJ1-1, with D maybe TRBD1 (5 bases). CDR1 and CDR2 from the germline V gene are SGHTA and FQGTGA. The CDR3 totals 13 residues. The V end lost 3 bases, the J end lost 1 base, and 6 bases lay between the germline ends. The CDR3 bases are TGTGCCAGCAGCTTTGGGGGGAACACTGAAGCTTTCTTT. Protein sequence: CASSFGGNTEAFF.

The rearrangement uses TRBV5-6 and TRBJ1-6; 7 bases are shared with TRBD1. After removal of 4 bases from V and 7 bases from J, the junction contained 8 bases not matched to a gene. The CDR3 totals 15 residues. CDR1 is SGHDT and CDR2 is YYEEEE in the germline V gene. The CDR3 coding sequence is TGTGCCAGCAGCGGTACAGGGGTGGGGAATTCACCCCTCCACTTT. This encodes CASSGTGVGNSPLHF.

The chain carries TRBV5-1 and TRBJ2-3; D possibly corresponds to TRBD1 (6 bases). Trimming left V 5 bases short and J 4 bases short, with 17 bases between. CDR3 length equals 15 residues. Germline V CDR1 and CDR2: SGHRS, YFSETQ. The CDR3 DNA reads as TGCGCCAGCAGTAAGGGACCCCAGGGGCCAGATACGCAGTATTTT. Residues: CASSKGPQGPDTQYF.

The chain links TRBV18 to TRBJ1-1; a weak D match, TRBD1 (5 bases). V shed 4 bases and J shed 3 bases, with 9 bases lying between them. Germline V gene data show CDR1 as KGHSH and CDR2 as LQKENI. The CDR3 loop spans 13 amino acids. Here the CDR3 reads CASSLLGDTEAFF. Written as DNA, the CDR3 is TGTGCCAGCTCACTGCTAGGGGACACTGAAGCTTTCTTT.

This sequence joins TRBV6-4 and TRBJ1-2, with TRBD1 as a possible D gene (5 bases). CDR3 length equals 13 residues. V lost 3 bases and J 8 bases, leaving 13 bases between the germline ends. In germline, CDR1 is MRHNA, CDR2 SNTAGT. CDR3 sequence reads: CASSESLGTGYTF. CDR3 bases: TGTGCCAGCAGTGAATCGCTAGGGACCGGCTACACCTTC.

This clone appeared a single time. This chain connects TRBV7-8 to TRBJ1-4; D is possibly TRBD1 (6 bases). The V gene lost 7 bases and the J gene lost 3 bases, with 12 bases spanning the gap. CDR3 size: 14 residues. Germline V gene lookup returns CDR1 SGHVS and CDR2 FQNEAQ. This CDR3 reads CASTWGGPNEKLFF. CDR3 in DNA: TGTGCCAGCACGTGGGGGGGGCCTAATGAAAAACTGTTTTTT.

The chain uses TRBV7-6 and TRBJ1-6, with TRBD1 as a possible D gene (6 bases). This CDR3 spans 16 amino acids. From germline, CDR1 is SGHVS and CDR2 FNYEAQ. Trimming removed 5 bases from V and 7 bases from J, with 18 bases in between. The CDR3, as DNA: TGTGCCAGCAGCCCTTTGGCCAGGGGTGGAAATTCACCCCTCCACTTT. This codes for CASSPLARGGNSPLHF.

The chain employs TRBV5-1 and TRBJ2-2, with no clear D. Germline assignment: CDR1 SGHRS and CDR2 YFSETQ. V was clipped by 0 bases and J by 5 bases, with 5 bases between them. This CDR3 region has 13 residues. The CDR3 nucleotides are TGCGCCAGCAGCTTGGCTTTAACCGGGGAGCTGTTTTTT. Protein: CASSLALTGELFF.

This clone is a singleton in its sample. The chain is built from TRBV18 and TRBJ2-1; TRBD2 matches 13 bases. Germline V CDR1 and CDR2: KGHSH, LQKENI. The CDR3 loop spans 17 amino acids. Germline trimming cut 0 bases from V and 4 bases from J; bases unmatched to any gene: 3. CDR3: CASSPPTSGGTYNEQFF. CDR3 nucleotide sequence: TGTGCCAGCTCACCACCGACTAGCGGGGGGACTTACAATGAGCAGTTCTTC.

The J gene is TRBJ1-2, the V gene TRBV6-5; 8 bases agree with TRBD1. The CDR3 covers 14 residues. Germline V lookup: CDR1 MNHEY, CDR2 SVGAGI. V gave up 5 bases and J gave up 7 bases; unmatched junction bases: 9. The CDR3: CASSHGTGRGGYTF. The CDR3 DNA sequence: TGTGCCAGCAGTCACGGGACAGGTCGTGGTGGCTACACCTTC.

This clone was found a few times. The chain links TRBV28 to TRBJ1-6; the D gene is possibly TRBD1 (5 bases). The CDR3 is 14 residues long. The V gene lost 6 bases and the J gene lost 6 bases, with 12 bases spanning the gap. Germline V CDR1 and CDR2: MDHEN, SYDVKM. CDR3 sequence: CASSARDRNSPLHF. CDR3 sequence (DNA): TGTGCCAGCAGCGCCAGGGACCGTAATTCACCCCTCCACTTT. Variable domain in full (rest from reference TRBV28 and TRBJ1-6): DVKVTQSSRYLVKRTGEKVFLECVQDMDHENMFWYRQDPGLGLRLIYFSYDVKMKEKGDIPEGYSVSREKKERFSLILESASTNQTSMYLCASSARDRNSPLHFGNGTRLTVT.

This clone was seen a handful of times. The chain links TRBV19 to TRBJ1-5, with 12 bases that match TRBD1. The CDR3 runs 16 residues. CDR1 and CDR2 (germline): LNHDA, SQIVND (reference sequence). Unmatched junction bases numbered 1, after V lost 3 bases and J lost 1 base. CDR3 DNA sequence: TGTGCCAGTAGTATGGGACAGGGGGCGAGCAATCAGCCCCAGCATTTT. It specifies CASSMGQGASNQPQHF.

V is TRBV9 and J is TRBJ1-2, with a tentative D call TRBD1 (6 bases). Germline assignment: CDR1 SGDLS and CDR2 YYNGEE. The CDR3 has 18 amino acids. With 4 bases removed from V and 4 bases from J, the gap between germline ends came to 26 bases. The CDR3: CASSPLGTPSAWGYGYTF. The DNA for the CDR3 is TGTGCCAGCAGCCCCCTCGGGACACCGTCCGCTTGGGGCTATGGCTACACCTTC.

In this sample, this clone turned up a few times. This chain links TRBV11-3 with TRBJ2-1; D ambiguous. Germline assignment: CDR1 SGHNT and CDR2 YENEEA. This CDR3 region has 11 residues. Between the trimmed V and J ends, which lost 8 bases and 4 bases, there was a span of 6 bases. For the CDR3, the DNA is TGTGCCAGCGAGAGGTACAATGAGCAGTTCTTC. As protein: CASERYNEQFF.

This chain connects TRBV5-4 to TRBJ2-1, with a possible D match to TRBD2 (6 bases). CDR1 is SGHNT and CDR2 is YYREEE in the germline V gene (reference sequence). The CDR3 contains 16 residues. Trimming took 4 bases from V and 7 from J, leaving 21 bases between them. The CDR3 DNA sequence: TGTGCCAGCAGCGGACCGGACTCCTCGGGGGTAAATGAGCAGTTCTTC. Protein sequence: CASSGPDSSGVNEQFF. The full variable domain, with the rest looked up from reference TRBV5-4 and TRBJ2-1, is ETGVTQSPTHLIKTRGQQVTLRCSSQSGHNTVSWYQQALGQGPQFIFQYYREEENGRGNFPPRFSGLQFPNYSSELNVNALELDDSALYLCASSGPDSSGVNEQFFGPGTRLTVL.

The chain uses TRBV6-6 and TRBJ2-2; 7 bases agree with TRBD1. Germline loops: CDR1 MNHNY, CDR2 SVGAGI (reference sequence). V trimming: 6 bases; J trimming: 0 bases; junction bases outside the gene matches: 4. There are 15 residues in the CDR3. CDR3 residues: CASSPGTANTGELFF. The CDR3 DNA sequence: TGTGCCAGCAGCCCCGGGACAGCGAACACCGGGGAGCTGTTTTTT.

This clone was seen a few times. This chain joins TRBV5-1 and TRBJ1-1; maybe TRBD1 (6 bases). Trimming took 0 bases from V and 11 from J, leaving 14 bases between them. The CDR3 has 13 residues. The germline V gene encodes CDR1 SGHRS and CDR2 YFSETQ. CDR3 residues: CASSLAPGGRAFF. The CDR3 bases are TGCGCCAGCAGCTTGGCCCCGGGGGGCCGGGCTTTCTTT.

The J gene is TRBJ1-4, the V gene TRBV19, with D possibly matching TRBD1 (5 bases). Trimming removed 4 bases from V and 8 bases from J, with 14 bases in between. The CDR3 contains 14 residues. Looked up from germline, CDR1 is LNHDA and CDR2 is SQIVND (reference sequence). The CDR3 DNA reads as TGTGCCAGTAGTACGACAGTACTGAAGGAAAAACTGTTTTTT. As protein: CASSTTVLKEKLFF. Full variable domain (outside the CDR3, taken from reference TRBV19 and TRBJ1-4): DGGITQSPKYLFRKEGQNVTLSCEQNLNHDAMYWYRQDPGQGLRLIYYSQIVNDFQKGDIAEGYSVSREKKESFPLTVTSAQKNPTAFYLCASSTTVLKEKLFFGSGTQLSVL.

The CDR3 DNA reads TGTGCCAGCAGTGACCGGCGGATGAACACTGAAGCTTTCTTT. This gives the protein CASSDRRMNTEAFF. The V call is TRBV2, the J call TRBJ1-1; D not certain. The CDR3 runs to 14 residues. V was cut by 3 bases and J by 0 bases, with 8 bases left in between. In germline, CDR1 is SNHLY, CDR2 FYNNEI.

This rearrangement joins TRBV5-1 to TRBJ1-5; D perhaps matches TRBD1 (5 bases). The CDR3 is 15 amino acids. Trimming removed 0 bases from V and 3 bases from J, with 10 bases in between. In germline, CDR1 is SGHRS, CDR2 YFSETQ. The CDR3 loop reads CASSLAAGPNQPQHF. In nucleotides, the CDR3 is TGCGCCAGCAGCTTGGCGGCAGGGCCCAATCAGCCCCAGCATTTT.

The chain employs TRBV6-1 and TRBJ1-2; no clear D gene. Germline CDR1 is MNHNS and CDR2 is SASEGT. The CDR3 is 14 residues long. Trimming removed 2 bases from V and 3 bases from J, with 10 bases in between. The CDR3 coding sequence is TGTGCCAGCAGTGAATCGGCAGCCTACTATGGCTACACCTTC. This encodes CASSESAAYYGYTF.

This clone was seen a handful of times. CDR3 DNA sequence: TGTGCCAGCAGTTTAAAGCGGGAGGCTAACTATGGCTACACCTTC. Its translation is CASSLKREANYGYTF. The chain employs TRBV27 and TRBJ1-2, with D unresolved. Germline CDR1 reads MNHEY; CDR2 reads SMNVEV (reference sequence). CDR3 length: 15 amino acids. V dropped 2 bases and J dropped 0 bases, with 10 bases sitting between them.

This clone is a singleton in its sample. The V call is TRBV4-3, the J call TRBJ2-3; 15 nucleotides line up with TRBD2. Germline V CDR1 and CDR2: LGHNA, YSLEER. V gave up 6 bases and J gave up 5 bases; unmatched junction bases: 6. The CDR3 runs 16 residues. The CDR3, as DNA: TGCGCCAGCAGAAGGACTAGCGGGGGGGCCGGAGATACGCAGTATTTT. Translating gives CASRRTSGGAGDTQYF.